Presented here are 3 T cell receptor beta chains from one specimen sequenced in a study of cytomegalovirus exposure and HLA in healthy donors. Measured with immunoSEQ multiplex PCR; TCRdb has only the in-frame clones, and not every one. The data contain some 84,000 clones, around 90% of them singletons. Sequenced: PBMCs. These receptors all come from a man aged 25-40 years in good health and CMV-seronegative.

The chain has TRBV5-1 and TRBJ1-1; no clear D. There are 15 residues in the CDR3. The ends were cut back, 4 bases at V and 0 bases at J, with 13 bases in the middle. Germline lookup yields CDR1 SGHRS and CDR2 YFSETQ. CDR3 in amino acids: CASSMGGAMNTEAFF. CDR3 sequence (DNA): TGCGCCAGCAGCATGGGTGGAGCGATGAACACTGAAGCTTTCTTT.

The CDR3 DNA reads as TGTGCCAGCAGTCCTAAATACAGGGAGAACACTGAAGCTTTCTTT. It encodes CASSPKYRENTEAFF. The chain links TRBV6-5 to TRBJ1-1, with D possibly matching TRBD1 (6 bases). CDR1 is MNHEY and CDR2 is SVGAGI in the germline V gene. Trimming removed 5 bases at V and 1 base at J, with 14 bases between. This CDR3 comprises 15 residues.

The chain has TRBV13 and TRBJ2-7; weak D call: TRBD1 (6 bases). The CDR3 totals 16 residues. Germline V CDR1 and CDR2: PRHDT, FYEKMQ (reference sequence). Trimming took 5 bases from V and 6 from J, leaving 23 bases between them. CDR3 protein: CASSPGGGRSRFEQYF. Written as DNA, the CDR3 is TGTGCCAGCAGCCCCGGTGGGGGCCGGTCTAGGTTCGAGCAGTACTTC. The full variable domain, completed using reference TRBV13 and TRBJ2-7, is AAGVIQSPRHLIKEKRETATLKCYPIPRHDTVYWYQQGPGQDPQFLISFYEKMQSDKGSIPDRFSAQQFSDYHSELNMSSLELGDSALYFCASSPGGGRSRFEQYFGPGTRLTVT.